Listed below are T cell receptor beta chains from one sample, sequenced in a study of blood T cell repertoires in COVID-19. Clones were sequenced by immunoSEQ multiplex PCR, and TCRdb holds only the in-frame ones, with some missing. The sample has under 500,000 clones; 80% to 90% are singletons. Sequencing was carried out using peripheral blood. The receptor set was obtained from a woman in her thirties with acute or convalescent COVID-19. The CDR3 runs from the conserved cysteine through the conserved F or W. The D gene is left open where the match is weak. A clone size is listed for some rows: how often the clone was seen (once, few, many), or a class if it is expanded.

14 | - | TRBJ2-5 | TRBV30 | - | TGTGCCTGGAGTAAAGGGGGGGCCATAGAGACCCAGTACTTC | CAWSKGGAIETQYF
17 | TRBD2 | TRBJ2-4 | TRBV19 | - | TGTGCCAGTAGTATGGAAGGCCCAGCGGGGCCGGTAAACATTCAGTACTTC | CASSMEGPAGPVNIQYF
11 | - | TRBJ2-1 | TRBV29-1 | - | TGCAGCGTTGAGGGCAGTTTTGAGCAGTTCTTC | CSVEGSFEQFF
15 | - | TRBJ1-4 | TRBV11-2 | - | TGTGCCAGCAGCTTAGATGGCCGTGAAAATGAAAAACTGTTTTTT | CASSLDGRENEKLFF
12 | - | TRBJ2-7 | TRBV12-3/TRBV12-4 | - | TGTGCCAGCAGTTTATACGGCTACGAGCAGTACTTC | CASSLYGYEQYF
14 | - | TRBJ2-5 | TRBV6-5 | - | TGTGCCAGCAGTTACGGGCCCAACCAAGAGACCCAGTACTTC | CASSYGPNQETQYF
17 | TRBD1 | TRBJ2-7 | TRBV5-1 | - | TGCGCCAGCAGCCCAATTACGCTAGACAGGGTTGGCCACGAGCAGTACTTC | CASSPITLDRVGHEQYF
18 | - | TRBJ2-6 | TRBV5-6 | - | TGTGCCAGCAGCTTGGCTAGACAGCTAGTCTCTGGGGCCAACGTCCTGACTTTC | CASSLARQLVSGANVLTF
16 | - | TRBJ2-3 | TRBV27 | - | TGTGCCAGCAGACCCGGGACTTTCCCGTTTAGAGATACGCAGTATTTT | CASRPGTFPFRDTQYF
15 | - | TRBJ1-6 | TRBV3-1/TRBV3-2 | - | TGTGCCAGCAGCCGTGGGGGCTGGGATACTTCACCCCTCCACTTT | CASSRGGWDTSPLHF
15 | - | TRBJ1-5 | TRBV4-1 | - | TGCGCCAGCAGCCAAGGTCTGAGTGGCAATCAGCCCCAGCATTTT | CASSQGLSGNQPQHF
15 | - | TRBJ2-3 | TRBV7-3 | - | TGTGCCAGCAGCTGGAGGGGGCCGCCGACAGATACGCAGTATTTT | CASSWRGPPTDTQYF
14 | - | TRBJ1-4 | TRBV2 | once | TGTGCCAGCAAGAGAGACAGCAAGAATGAAAAACTGTTTTTT | CASKRDSKNEKLFF
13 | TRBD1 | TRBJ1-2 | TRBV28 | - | TGTGCCAGCAGCTTAGGACAGGGGAGGAAATACACCTTC | CASSLGQGRKYTF
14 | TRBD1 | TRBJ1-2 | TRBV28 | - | TGTGCCAGCAGTTTAGAGGGACAGGTAGATGGCTACACCTTC | CASSLEGQVDGYTF
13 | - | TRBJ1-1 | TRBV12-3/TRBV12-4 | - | TGTGCCAGCACCCTAGCGGGGGAGGACGAAGCTTTCTTT | CASTLAGEDEAFF
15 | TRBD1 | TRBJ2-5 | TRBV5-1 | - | TGCGCCAGCAGCTTACAGGGGCGGCAACAAGAGACCCAGTACTTC | CASSLQGRQQETQYF
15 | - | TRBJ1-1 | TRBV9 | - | TGTGCCAGCAGCGTAGGGTTAGGGAGTCGCACTGAAGCTTTCTTT | CASSVGLGSRTEAFF
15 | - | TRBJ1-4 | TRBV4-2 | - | TGTGCCAGCAGCCAAGGGGCAGGGATGAGTGAAAAACTGTTTTTT | CASSQGAGMSEKLFF
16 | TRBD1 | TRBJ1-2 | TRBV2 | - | TGTGCCAGCAGTGAAGCGGCGACAGGGGGGATCGATGGCTACACCTTC | CASSEAATGGIDGYTF
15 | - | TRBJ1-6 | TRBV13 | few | TGTGCCAGCAGCTCAAGGCTGAGCGTACCTTCACCCCTCCACTTT | CASSSRLSVPSPLHF
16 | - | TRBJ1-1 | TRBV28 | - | TGTGCCAGCAGTCCAAGCGCAGGGTCGGTGGTGACTGAAGCTTTCTTT | CASSPSAGSVVTEAFF
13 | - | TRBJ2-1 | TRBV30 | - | TGTGCCAGCCTGGACGGGCGGGCCGGCGAGCAGTTCTTC | CASLDGRAGEQFF
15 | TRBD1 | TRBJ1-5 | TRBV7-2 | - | TGTGCCAGCAGACTCCGGGACAGTAGCAATCAGCCCCAGCATTTT | CASRLRDSSNQPQHF
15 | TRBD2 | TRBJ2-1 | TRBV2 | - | TGTGCCAGCAGTGATGAGGGCGGGGGGGCAATTGAGCAGTTCTTC | CASSDEGGGAIEQFF
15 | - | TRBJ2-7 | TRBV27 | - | TGTGCCAGCAGCCCAGGGCTGGGTCGGTCCTACGAGCAGTACTTC | CASSPGLGRSYEQYF
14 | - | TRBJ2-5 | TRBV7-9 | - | TGTGCCAGCAGCTCAACAGGGAGGGGAGAGACCCAGTACTTC | CASSSTGRGETQYF
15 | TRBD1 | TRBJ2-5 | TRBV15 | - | TGTGCCACCAGCACTCGACAGGGATCAGGAGAGACCCAGTACTTC | CATSTRQGSGETQYF
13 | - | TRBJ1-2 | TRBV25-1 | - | TGTGCCAGCAGTGAATTATCAGACTATGGCTACACCTTC | CASSELSDYGYTF
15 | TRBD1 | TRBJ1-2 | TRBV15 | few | TGTGCCACCAGCAGAGATCAGGGGGCGTACTATGGCTACACCTTC | CATSRDQGAYYGYTF
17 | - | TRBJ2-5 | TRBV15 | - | TGTGCCACCAGCAGAGATCTGGCGGGGCGGGTGCAAGAGACCCAGTACTTC | CATSRDLAGRVQETQYF
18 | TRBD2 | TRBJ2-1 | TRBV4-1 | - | TGCGCCAGCAGCCAAGAGGGACTAGCGGGGGGCCGAGGGAATGAGCAGTTCTTC | CASSQEGLAGGRGNEQFF
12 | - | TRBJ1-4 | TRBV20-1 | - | TGCAGTGCTAGTGCTATGGGCCTCGGCCCGTTTTTT | CSASAMGLGPFF
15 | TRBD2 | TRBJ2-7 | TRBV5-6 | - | TGTGCCAGCAGCTTACTAGCGGGGGCAACCTACGAGCAGTACTTC | CASSLLAGATYEQYF
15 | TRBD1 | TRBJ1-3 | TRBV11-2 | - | TGTGCCAGCAGCTTGAACAGGGGAACTACAAACACCATATATTTT | CASSLNRGTTNTIYF
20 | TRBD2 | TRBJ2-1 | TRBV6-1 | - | TGTGCCAGCAGTGAGCGCTCTGGCGGGGGGCCCTTTCGCTCCTACAATGAGCAGTTCTTC | CASSERSGGGPFRSYNEQFF
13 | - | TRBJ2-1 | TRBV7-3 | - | TGTGCCAGCAGTCGTGACTATCGCAATGAGCAGTTCTTC | CASSRDYRNEQFF
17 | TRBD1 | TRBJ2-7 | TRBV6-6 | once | TGTGCCAGCAGTCCTCCCGGGACAGGGGGGACCTCCTACGAGCAGTACTTC | CASSPPGTGGTSYEQYF
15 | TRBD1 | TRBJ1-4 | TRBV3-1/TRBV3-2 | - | TGTGCCAGCAGCCGTAGGACAGGGATTAATGAAAAACTGTTTTTT | CASSRRTGINEKLFF
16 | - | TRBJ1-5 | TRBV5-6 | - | TGTGCCAGCAGCTTAGATCCGGGACATAGCAATCAGCCCCAGCATTTT | CASSLDPGHSNQPQHF
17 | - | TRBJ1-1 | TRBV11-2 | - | TGTGCCAGCAGCTTAGCAAGGCCACGGAGCATGAACACTGAAGCTTTCTTT | CASSLARPRSMNTEAFF
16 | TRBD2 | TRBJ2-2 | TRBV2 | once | TGTGCCAGCAGTGAATCTGCGGGGGGGCCCACCGGGGAGCTGTTTTTT | CASSESAGGPTGELFF
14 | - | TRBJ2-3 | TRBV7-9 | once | TGTGCCAGCAGCTTAACTGCCCTTTGGGATACGCAGTATTTT | CASSLTALWDTQYF
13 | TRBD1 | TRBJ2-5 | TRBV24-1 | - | TGTGCCACCAGGCGAGACAGGGAAGAGACCCAGTACTTC | CATRRDREETQYF
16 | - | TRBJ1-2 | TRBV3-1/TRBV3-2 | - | TGTGCCAGCAGCCAAGACGGGGGGTCGCACGTCTATGGCTACACCTTC | CASSQDGGSHVYGYTF
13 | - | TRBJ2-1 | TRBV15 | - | TGTGCCACCAGCAGAGACGGCTACAATGAGCAGTTCTTC | CATSRDGYNEQFF
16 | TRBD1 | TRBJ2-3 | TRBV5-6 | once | TGTGCCAGTAGCACCAGGGACAGGGGGACCACAGATACGCAGTATTTT | CASSTRDRGTTDTQYF
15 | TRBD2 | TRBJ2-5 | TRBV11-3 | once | TGTGCCAGCAGCTCGGGCGGGGGGGTCTCAGAGACCCAGTACTTC | CASSSGGGVSETQYF
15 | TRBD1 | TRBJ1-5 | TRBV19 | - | TGTGCCAGTAGTAGGGACAGGGGGCCTTATCAGCCCCAGCATTTT | CASSRDRGPYQPQHF
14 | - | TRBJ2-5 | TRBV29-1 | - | TGCAGCGTTGATTTGGGGTCAGGGGCCGTGACCCAGTACTTC | CSVDLGSGAVTQYF
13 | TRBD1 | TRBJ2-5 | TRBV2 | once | TGTGCCAGTAATGACAGGGCCCAAGAGACCCAGTACTTC | CASNDRAQETQYF
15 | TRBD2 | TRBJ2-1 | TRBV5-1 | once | TGCGCCAGCAGCTTGGCTAGCGGGGGGGCCGGAGAGCAGTTCTTC | CASSLASGGAGEQFF
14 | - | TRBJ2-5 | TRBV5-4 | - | TGTGCCAGCAGCTTGGGAGGGATCCAAGAGACCCAGTACTTC | CASSLGGIQETQYF